This is a list of T cell receptor beta chains from one sample in a study of blood T cell repertoires in COVID-19. Only in-frame clones appear in the TCRdb table, and some are missing; sequencing was by immunoSEQ multiplex PCR. The sample comprises approximately 45,000 clones, 80% to 90% of which are singletons, and over 2.5% rests with the top ten. Sequences were obtained from peripheral blood. The origin of the receptors is a woman aged 80 or over with acute or convalescent COVID-19. The CDR3 runs from the conserved cysteine through the conserved F or W. D genes are given only for firm matches. Clone size is stated in some rows and not others, as once, few, many or a class when expanded.

.	TRBD2	TRBJ2-3	TRBV23-1	17	CASSPTSPGRGTDTQYF	TGCGCCAGCAGTCCGACTAGCCCGGGACGGGGCACAGATACGCAGTATTTT
.	TRBD1	TRBJ2-1	TRBV27	14	CASSPGQGYNEQFF	TGTGCCAGCAGCCCGGGACAGGGGTACAATGAGCAGTTCTTC
.	.	TRBJ1-1	TRBV3-1/TRBV3-2	13	CASSHQGGGEAFF	TGTGCCAGCAGCCATCAGGGAGGCGGTGAAGCTTTCTTT
.	TRBD1	TRBJ1-5	TRBV6-6	15	CASSWGTESNQPQHF	TGTGCCAGCAGTTGGGGGACAGAGAGCAATCAGCCCCAGCATTTT
.	.	TRBJ1-5	TRBV24-1	14	CATTTGGGNQPQHF	TGTGCCACCACCACCGGGGGGGGTAATCAGCCCCAGCATTTT
.	TRBD1	TRBJ2-7	TRBV18	16	CASSSTGTGTSYEQYF	TGTGCCAGCTCATCTACCGGGACAGGGACCTCCTACGAGCAGTACTTC
.	.	TRBJ1-2	TRBV5-8	13	CASSLSGHYGYTF	TGTGCCAGCAGCTTGAGCGGACACTATGGCTACACCTTC
.	.	TRBJ1-6	TRBV27	13	CASQPAGNSPLHF	TGTGCCAGTCAGCCCGCGGGCAATTCACCCCTCCACTTT
.	.	TRBJ2-3	TRBV2	17	CASSPQLRASFADTQYF	TGTGCCAGCAGCCCCCAACTAAGGGCTAGCTTCGCAGATACGCAGTATTTT
once	.	TRBJ1-1	TRBV7-9	10	CASSLGGSFF	TGTGCCAGCAGCTTAGGCGGATCTTTCTTT
.	TRBD1	TRBJ2-7	TRBV27	15	CASSPQGTESYEQYF	TGTGCCAGCAGTCCACAGGGGACAGAGTCCTACGAGCAGTACTTC
.	.	TRBJ1-2	TRBV5-1	15	CASSDPRTANYGYTF	TGCGCCAGCAGCGACCCCAGGACAGCCAACTATGGCTACACCTTC
.	TRBD1	TRBJ2-6	TRBV6-5	13	CASSPRQGNVLTF	TGTGCCAGCAGTCCAAGACAGGGCAACGTCCTGACTTTC
few	TRBD1	TRBJ1-6	TRBV27	15	CASSDVGTGSSPLHF	TGTGCCAGCAGTGATGTTGGGACAGGGTCATCACCCCTCCACTTT
.	TRBD1	TRBJ2-7	TRBV5-1	16	CASSLAPGTGGYEQYF	TGCGCCAGCAGCTTGGCGCCCGGGACAGGTGGGTACGAGCAGTACTTC
once	.	TRBJ1-3	TRBV5-1	14	CASTPTGFRDTIYF	TGCGCCAGCACCCCAACAGGGTTTCGGGACACCATATATTTT
few	.	TRBJ1-4	TRBV19	15	CASSIGGTPEEKLFF	TGTGCCAGTAGTATAGGAGGAACCCCGGAGGAAAAACTGTTTTTT
.	TRBD1	TRBJ1-1	TRBV2	15	CASNGQGAKGTEAFF	TGTGCCAGCAACGGACAGGGGGCAAAAGGAACTGAAGCTTTCTTT
few	TRBD1	TRBJ2-1	TRBV7-3	15	CASSPGTGAHNEQFF	TGTGCCAGCAGCCCCGGGACAGGGGCTCACAATGAGCAGTTCTTC
.	.	TRBJ2-7	TRBV25-1	15	CASSQTIASSYEQYF	TGTGCCAGCAGTCAAACGATTGCCAGCTCCTACGAGCAGTACTTC
few	TRBD1	TRBJ2-3	TRBV5-1	16	CASSLSAGGITNTQYF	TGCGCCAGCAGCTTGTCTGCAGGGGGCATCACAAATACGCAGTATTTT
.	TRBD2	TRBJ2-4	TRBV11-2	14	CASSPSGGQNIQYF	TGTGCCAGCAGCCCGAGCGGGGGGCAAAACATTCAGTACTTC
.	TRBD1	TRBJ1-3	TRBV6-5	15	CASSLLQGFGNTIYF	TGTGCCAGCAGCTTGCTACAGGGGTTTGGAAACACCATATATTTT
once	.	TRBJ1-1	TRBV3-1/TRBV3-2	15	CASSPRGGGNTEAFF	TGTGCCAGCAGTCCCAGAGGTGGAGGGAACACTGAAGCTTTCTTT
.	.	TRBJ1-1	TRBV9	15	CASSLGWPMNTEAFF	TGTGCCAGCAGCTTAGGTTGGCCAATGAACACTGAAGCTTTCTTT
.	TRBD1	TRBJ1-2	TRBV30	17	CASEIFDRDRDLSGYTF	TGTGCCTCCGAGATCTTCGACCGGGACAGGGATCTTAGTGGCTACACCTTC
.	.	TRBJ1-6	TRBV5-1	15	CASSLAPDYNSPLHF	TGCGCCAGCAGCTTGGCCCCAGACTATAATTCACCCCTCCACTTT